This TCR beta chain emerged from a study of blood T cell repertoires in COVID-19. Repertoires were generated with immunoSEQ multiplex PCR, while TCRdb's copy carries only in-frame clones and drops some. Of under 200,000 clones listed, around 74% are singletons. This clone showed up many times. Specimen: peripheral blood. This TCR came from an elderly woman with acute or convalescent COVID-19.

The CDR3 is CASVRVLGANYGYTF. The CDR3 nucleotides read TGTGCCAGCGTCCGGGTTCTCGGAGCTAACTATGGCTACACCTTC. The J gene is TRBJ1-2, the V gene TRBV19, with D unresolved. This CDR3 spans 15 amino acids. With 9 bases removed from V and 0 bases from J, the gap between germline ends came to 17 bases. Germline assignment: CDR1 LNHDA and CDR2 SQIVND (reference sequence).